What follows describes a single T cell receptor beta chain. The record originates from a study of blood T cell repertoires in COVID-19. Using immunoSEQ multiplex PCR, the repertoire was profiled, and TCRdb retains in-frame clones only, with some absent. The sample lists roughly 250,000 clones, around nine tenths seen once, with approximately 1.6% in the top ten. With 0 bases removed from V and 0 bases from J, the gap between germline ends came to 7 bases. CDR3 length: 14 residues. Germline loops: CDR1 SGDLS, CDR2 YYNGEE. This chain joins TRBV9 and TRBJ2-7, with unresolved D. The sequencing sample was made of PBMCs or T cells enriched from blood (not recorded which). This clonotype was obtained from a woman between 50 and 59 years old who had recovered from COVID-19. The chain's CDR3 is CASSVDSSSYEQYF. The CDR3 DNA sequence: TGTGCCAGCAGCGTAGACAGCAGCTCCTACGAGCAGTACTTC.